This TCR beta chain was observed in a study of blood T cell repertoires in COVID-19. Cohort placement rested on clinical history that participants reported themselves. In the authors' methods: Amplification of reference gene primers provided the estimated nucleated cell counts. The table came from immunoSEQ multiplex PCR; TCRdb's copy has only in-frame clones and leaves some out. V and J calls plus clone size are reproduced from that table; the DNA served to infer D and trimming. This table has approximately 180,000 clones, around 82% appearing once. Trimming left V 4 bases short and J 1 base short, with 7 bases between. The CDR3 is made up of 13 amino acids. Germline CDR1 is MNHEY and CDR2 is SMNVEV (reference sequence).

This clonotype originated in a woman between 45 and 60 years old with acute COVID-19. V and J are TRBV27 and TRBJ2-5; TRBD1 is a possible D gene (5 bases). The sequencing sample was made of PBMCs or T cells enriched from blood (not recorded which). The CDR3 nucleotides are TGTGCCAGCAGTTACAGGCCCCAAGAGACCCAGTACTTC. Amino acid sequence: CASSYRPQETQYF.